A single sample gave rise to the 18 T cell receptor beta chains below, sequenced in a study of Graves' ophthalmopathy and Graves' hyperthyroidism. RNA transcripts yielded amplified TCR beta CDR3 regions. An initial RT-PCR round employing HTBI primers preceded a second-round multiplex PCR. From the multiplex PCR reads, TCRdb called clonotypes with MiXCR, one entry per CDR3 protein. The sample yields 740,000 or so distinct CDR3 sequences, around 40% seen once. Sequencing input: peripheral blood. The receptor source for this set is an adult man with Graves' ophthalmopathy.

This chain's CDR3 is CASSLVVGVSESRKETQYF. CDR3 coding DNA: TGTGCCAGCAGCTTGGTAGTAGGGGTATCCGAGAGTCGAAAAGAGACCCAGTACTTC. The chain is built from TRBV5-5 and TRBJ2-5; a weak D match, TRBD1 (5 bases). V was pared by 0 bases and J by 3 bases, with 24 bases between. The germline gives CDR1 SGHKS, CDR2 YYEKEE (reference sequence). The CDR3 sequence is 19 residues long.

The chain employs TRBV7-9 and TRBJ1-1; perhaps TRBD1 as D (5 bases). Germline V gene lookup returns CDR1 SEHNR and CDR2 FQNEAQ (reference sequence). Trimming stripped 10 bases from V and 11 bases from J, with 17 bases between. The CDR3 consists of 11 residues. Here the CDR3 reads CAIKGLGSAFF. The CDR3, as DNA: TGTGCCATCAAGGGGCTGGGGTCGGCTTTCTTT. The whole variable domain, filled in from reference TRBV7-9 and TRBJ1-1, reads DTGVSQNPRHKITKRGQNVTFRCDPISEHNRLYWYRQTLGQGPEFLTYFQNEAQLEKSRLLSDRFSAERPKGSFSTLEIQRTEQGDSAMYLCAIKGLGSAFFGQGTRLTVV.

This clonotype is a singleton in its sample. The gene calls are TRBV7-9 and TRBJ2-3, with D possibly being TRBD1 (6 bases). This CDR3 region has 14 residues. Germline V CDR1 and CDR2: SEHNR, FQNEAQ (reference sequence). V was pared by 6 bases and J by 2 bases, with 12 bases between. CDR3 nucleotides: TGTGCCAGCAGGCTCCGGGACACCACAGATACGCAGTATTTT. This gives the protein CASRLRDTTDTQYF.

Worth noting for this clonotype: A much larger clone lies one base from this, so it may be a read error. The gene calls are TRBV7-9 and TRBJ2-5; the D gene is possibly TRBD2 (5 bases). Germline values: CDR1 SEHNR, CDR2 FQNEAQ (reference sequence). The CDR3 covers 13 residues. This CDR3 reads CASSSAAEQTQYF. The CDR3 DNA sequence: TGCGCCAGCAGCTCGGCAGCGGAGCAGACCCAGTACTTC. The variable domain in full, with the rest retrieved from reference TRBV7-9 and TRBJ2-5, is DTGVSQNPRHKITKRGQNVTFRCDPISEHNRLYWYRQTLGQGPEFLTYFQNEAQLEKSRLLSDRFSAERPKGSFSTLEIQRTEQGDSAMYLCASSSAAEQTQYFGPGTRLLVL.

Ten or more counts support this clonotype. The chain couples TRBV7-9 to TRBJ2-7; a weak D match, TRBD2 (5 bases). Per germline, CDR1 SEHNR and CDR2 FQNEAQ (reference sequence). The CDR3 loop spans 13 amino acids. With 2 bases removed from V and 3 bases from J, the gap between germline ends came to 8 bases. The CDR3 nucleotides are TGTGCCAGCAGCTTACGGGGTTACTACGAGCAGTACTTC. Protein product: CASSLRGYYEQYF.

As concerns this clonotype: This may arise from a read error, as a much more abundant clone is one base away. This chain connects TRBV10-3 to TRBJ1-6; the D gene is possibly TRBD1 (5 bases). Trimming removed 10 bases at V and 14 bases at J, with 15 bases between. In germline, CDR1 is ENHRY, CDR2 SYGVKD. The CDR3 has 11 residues. In nucleotides, the CDR3 is TGTGCCAACAGCGCAGGGTCGGCCCTCCACTTT. Translation: CANSAGSALHF.

About this clonotype: A junction boundary mismatches the germline segment, possibly from a read error. CDR3 residues: CATSDYRGNTKALF. CDR3 in DNA: TGTGCCACCAGTGACTACAGGGGGAACACTAAAGCTCTCTTT. The V and J genes are TRBV24-1 and TRBJ1-1, with 8 bases aligning to TRBD1. The CDR3 has 14 residues. Germline V gives CDR1 KGHDR, CDR2 SFDVKD.

This clonotype occurred many times. The V and J genes are TRBV7-6 and TRBJ2-2; 11 bases align to TRBD2. Losses at the gene ends were 7 bases for V and 5 bases for J; bases not matched to a gene: 15. Germline V gene data show CDR1 as SGHVS and CDR2 as FNYEAQ. The CDR3 has 18 amino acids. CDR3 in DNA: TGTGCCAGCACCGATTACCCTGGACTAGCGGGCACAACCGGGGAGCTGTTTTTT. It is translated as CASTDYPGLAGTTGELFF.

This clonotype was recorded a few times. One end of the junction is discordant with germline, which a read error may explain. This CDR3 reads CATSGESGELFF. The CDR3 region has the DNA TGTGCCACCAGCGGAGAATCCGGGGAGCTGTTTTTT. V and J are TRBV15 and TRBJ2-2; no definite D call. The CDR3 consists of 12 residues. Germline CDR1 is LNHNV and CDR2 is YYDKDF (reference sequence).

CDR3: CATSATDRVGQPQHF. CDR3 bases: TGTGCCACCAGTGCCACGGACAGGGTAGGCCAGCCCCAGCATTTT. V and J are TRBV24-1 and TRBJ1-5; 8 nucleotides line up with TRBD1. J lost 7 bases, V lost 5 bases, and 9 bases had no gene match. Germline V lookup: CDR1 KGHDR, CDR2 SFDVKD. The CDR3 is made up of 15 amino acids.

In its sample, this clonotype was seen a few times. This chain joins TRBV7-6 and TRBJ2-2; TRBD1 might be the D (6 bases). CDR1 SGHVS and CDR2 FNYEAQ come from the germline V gene. Trimming shortened V by 2 bases and J by 1 base, and 11 bases separated the two germline ends. CDR3 length: 16 amino acids. CDR3 sequence: CASSLMGQRNTGELFF. DNA for the CDR3: TGTGCCAGCAGCTTAATGGGACAACGGAACACCGGGGAGCTGTTTTTT.

This clonotype has a handful of counts. This chain uses TRBV7-8 with TRBJ2-5; D is possibly TRBD2 (6 bases). The V and J ends lost 4 bases and 5 bases respectively, with 20 bases between them. Germline V gene sequence: CDR1 SGHVS, CDR2 FQNEAQ. This CDR3 has 16 residues. For the CDR3, the DNA is TGTGCCAGCAGCTCCGAAATGGTGGTTGGGGGGGAGACCCAGTACTTC. As protein: CASSSEMVVGGETQYF. The whole variable domain, remainder taken from reference TRBV7-8 and TRBJ2-5, is GAGVSQSPRYKVAKRGQDVALRCDPISGHVSLFWYQQALGQGPEFLTYFQNEAQLDKSGLPSDRFFAERPEGSVSTLKIQRTQQEDSAVYLCASSSEMVVGGETQYFGPGTRLLVL.

A note on this clonotype: It may be a read error: a sequence one base away is much more abundant. This chain uses TRBV7-2 with TRBJ2-7, with D maybe TRBD2 (6 bases). The CDR3 sequence is 13 residues long. Germline V lookup: CDR1 SGHTA, CDR2 FQGNSA. The CDR3: CASSQRRGYKQYF. The CDR3 DNA is TGCGCCAGCAGCCAAAGGAGGGGATACAAGCAGTACTTC.

On this clonotype: Sequence at one end of the junction differs from germline and may be a read error. The gene calls are TRBV19 and TRBJ1-6; D call uncertain. The CDR3 has 17 residues. Germline CDR1 reads LNHDA; CDR2 reads SQIVND (reference sequence). The CDR3 nucleotides read TGTGCCAGCGGACCTACGCCTCCCGGGCGTGATAATTCACCCCCCCACTTT. Translating it yields CASGPTPPGRDNSPPHF.

This chain links TRBV11-2 with TRBJ2-7; D is unresolved. The CDR3 is 15 residues long. Germline V gene sequence: CDR1 SGHAT, CDR2 FQNNGV. V lost 3 bases to trimming and J lost 0 bases, with 12 bases between them. The CDR3 DNA is TGTGCCAGCAGCTTGGCAAGCATTAGCTCCTACGAGCAGTACTTC. Translated, it gives CASSLASISSYEQYF.

V gene TRBV29-1 combines with J gene TRBJ2-5; the match to TRBD2 covers 8 bases. The junction had 8 bases not matched to a gene; V was cut back by 7 bases and J by 4 bases. This CDR3 comprises 13 residues. Germline CDR1 and CDR2: SQVTM and ANQGSEA. This chain's CDR3 is CSAPSGGAETQYF. The CDR3 DNA follows: TGCAGCGCACCAAGCGGGGGCGCAGAGACCCAGTACTTC.

As concerns this clonotype: At one of its ends the junction is not consistent with the germline gene, which may arise from a read error. The rearrangement links TRBV14 to TRBJ2-7, with a possible D match to TRBD1 (5 bases). CDR1 and CDR2 (germline): SGHDN, FVKESK. CDR3 length equals 16 residues. DNA of the CDR3: TGTGCCGGCAGCCTACGACAGAGTAAAGGCTCCTACGAGCAGTACTTC. Translated, it gives CAGSLRQSKGSYEQYF.

A remark on this clonotype: The conserved closing phenylalanine or tryptophan is absent in this CDR3, likely reflecting a read error. This rearrangement joins TRBV4-3 to TRBJ2-5; no clear D. This CDR3 has 13 residues. From germline, CDR1 is LGHNA and CDR2 YSLEER. The ends were cut back, 1 base at V and 5 bases at J, with 8 bases in the middle. The CDR3 DNA follows: TGCGCCAGCAGCCAAGTGCCCGGTGAGACCCAGTACTGC. Translating it yields CASSQVPGETQYC.